This T cell receptor beta chain appears in the sequencing data of a study of breast tumors, draining lymph nodes, adjacent tissues. Study-level points and caveats: Data fit most tumor T cells coming from lymph node, expanding in tumor. Tumor TCR diversity was below lymph nodes but above nontumor tissue.

One entry per CDR3 protein, called by TCRdb with MiXCR from the multiplex PCR reads. The table has 200,000 to 250,000 distinct CDR3 sequences, 30% to 35% seen once. The CDR3 is 14 amino acids. CDR1 SGDLS and CDR2 YYNGEE come from the germline V gene. The ends were cut back, 0 bases at V and 7 bases at J, with 11 bases in the middle. Samples came from axillary lymph nodes draining the breast cancer. There are many counts of this clonotype. Its antigen remains unknown. This TCR was recovered from a female donor with breast cancer. Some clones in this sample may be carry-over from other donors' samples. The chain has TRBV9 and TRBJ2-1; weak D call: TRBD2 (6 bases). Sample: axillary lymph node tissue. CDR3 nucleotides: TGTGCCAGCAGCGTAGTGGAAGGGACTAATGAGCAGTTCTTC. It is translated as CASSVVEGTNEQFF.